These T cell receptor beta chains were read from a single sample in a study of identical twins. TCRdb redid the calling of the 5' RACE reads with MiXCR, one entry per CDR3 protein. The table lists some 500,000 distinct CDR3 sequences, less than 25% of them singletons. These data are also associated with another study on T cells expressing NK-cell markers.

The material sequenced was CD4+ T cells sorted from blood. These receptors all come from a woman aged 18-29 years in good health. CDR3s include the opening cysteine and the closing phenylalanine or tryptophan. D genes are given only for firm matches. For some rows the clone size is stated as once, few or many, or as a class when expanded; others skip it.

D gene	V gene	J gene	clone size	CDR3 DNA	CDR3 protein
TRBD1	TRBV12-3/TRBV12-4	TRBJ1-4	few	TGTGCCAGCAACAAAGACAGGGGTACAACTAATGAAAAACTGTTTTTT	CASNKDRGTTNEKLFF
TRBD1	TRBV4-3	TRBJ1-1	.	TGCGCCAGCAGCCGAGGGACAGCGCCTGAAGCTTTCTTT	CASSRGTAPEAFF
.	TRBV7-6	TRBJ2-2	few	TGTGCCAGCAGCCCGACCGGGACAAACACCGGGGAGCTGTTTTTT	CASSPTGTNTGELFF
TRBD1	TRBV18	TRBJ1-3	.	TGTGCCAGCTCACCAAGTCTACAGGGGGCGGCTGGAAACACCATATATTTT	CASSPSLQGAAGNTIYF
.	TRBV7-2	TRBJ1-4	few	TGTGCCAGCAGCCCGCAGGGGCCGAATAATGAAAAACTGTTTTTT	CASSPQGPNNEKLFF
TRBD2	TRBV6-4	TRBJ2-7	few	TGTGCCAGCAGTGACTCGATCGGGAGGAGCAACGAGCAGTACTTC	CASSDSIGRSNEQYF
TRBD1	TRBV11-3	TRBJ2-7	.	TGTGCCAGCAGCCAGGACAGGGGGTTAAGGGAGCAGTACTTC	CASSQDRGLREQYF
.	TRBV15	TRBJ2-3	.	TGTGCCACCAGCAGGCTGTGGCGGGAAGCAGATACGCAGTATTTT	CATSRLWREADTQYF
.	TRBV5-1	TRBJ2-7	.	TGCGCCAGCAGCTTGGGCCAGGCAACCTACGAGCAGTACTTC	CASSLGQATYEQYF
.	TRBV18	TRBJ2-2	.	TGTGCCAGTTATGGTGATTTGAACACCGGGGAGCTGTTTTTT	CASYGDLNTGELFF
TRBD2	TRBV13	TRBJ2-1	few	TGTGCCAGCAGCGAGAGGACTAGCTTGGATGAGCAGTTCTTC	CASSERTSLDEQFF
.	TRBV6-1	TRBJ2-7	.	TGTGCCAGCAAGGGCCCCATGGGCTACGAGCAGTACTTC	CASKGPMGYEQYF
.	TRBV20-1	TRBJ1-3	.	TGCAGTGCTATAGCAGGGGCTGGAAACACCATATATTTT	CSAIAGAGNTIYF
.	TRBV6-1	TRBJ2-3	.	TGTGCCAGCAGTCGGATGCAGGGCACAGATACGCAGTATTTT	CASSRMQGTDTQYF
.	TRBV20-1	TRBJ1-1	few	TGCAGTGCTAGGGATGGGGGGGGCAGTACTGAAGCTTTCTTT	CSARDGGGSTEAFF
TRBD1	TRBV6-1	TRBJ1-2	.	TGTGCCAGCGCCAGGGGGCCAAACTATGGCTACACCTTC	CASARGPNYGYTF
TRBD1	TRBV20-1	TRBJ1-1	few	TGCAGTGCCGCCCCCGGGACAGGGAACACTGAAGCTTTCTTT	CSAAPGTGNTEAFF
.	TRBV29-1	TRBJ2-3	few	TGCAGCGTTGTGAGGAGGAGCGAGGGAGATACGCAGTATTTT	CSVVRRSEGDTQYF
.	TRBV20-1	TRBJ2-1	few	TGCAGTGCGCAGGCACGAACTAGCCAGAAGTTCTTC	CSAQARTSQKFF
TRBD2	TRBV7-8	TRBJ2-3	few	TGTGCCAGCAGCTCCTGGGGAGGGCCATCTAGCACAGATACGCAGTATTTT	CASSSWGGPSSTDTQYF
TRBD1	TRBV2	TRBJ1-2	.	TGTGCCAGCAGTGTGGACAGGCCTAACTATGGCTACACCTTC	CASSVDRPNYGYTF
.	TRBV5-1	TRBJ1-2	.	TGCGCCAGCAGCTTTGGGCTAAACTATGGCTACACCTTC	CASSFGLNYGYTF
.	TRBV9	TRBJ2-7	.	TGTGCCAGCAGCGTAGCCGAGGTGAGCTCCTACGAGCAGTACTTC	CASSVAEVSSYEQYF
.	TRBV10-3	TRBJ2-6	few	TGTGCCATCAGTGTTCAGGCTGGGGCCAACGTCCTGACTTTC	CAISVQAGANVLTF
.	TRBV29-1	TRBJ1-1	few	TGCAGCGTTCTGCCGGGAAGCACTGAAGCTTTCTTT	CSVLPGSTEAFF
TRBD1	TRBV3-1	TRBJ2-7	.	TGTGCCAGCAGCCAAGCATGGAGGACAGGGGGACCCTACGAGCAGTACTTC	CASSQAWRTGGPYEQYF
.	TRBV20-1	TRBJ2-5	few	TGCAGTGCTAACCGCCAAGAGACCCAGTACTTC	CSANRQETQYF
TRBD2	TRBV7-2	TRBJ2-3	.	TGTGCCAGCAGCTTAGTGTCGACTAGCGCTAACACAGATACGCAGTATTTT	CASSLVSTSANTDTQYF
.	TRBV5-1	TRBJ2-1	few	TGCGCCAGCAGCTCGACTATGTCCTACAATGAGCAGTTCTTC	CASSSTMSYNEQFF
TRBD2	TRBV20-1	TRBJ2-4	few	TGCAGTGCCGTCGGGGGGGGGTCCAACATTCAGTACTTC	CSAVGGGSNIQYF
TRBD2	TRBV7-3	TRBJ2-1	.	TGTGCCAGCAGCCGGGGGGGGCCCAGCTCCTACAATGAGCAGTTCTTC	CASSRGGPSSYNEQFF
.	TRBV2	TRBJ2-7	.	TGTGCCAGCAGTGATATCGGCAGGACCTACGAGCAGTACTTC	CASSDIGRTYEQYF
TRBD1	TRBV20-1	TRBJ1-2	few	TGCAGTGCTACCCCTGGACAGGGTGGGGACTATGGCTACACCTTC	CSATPGQGGDYGYTF
.	TRBV3-1	TRBJ2-5	.	TGTGCCAGCAGCCGGGCGGGGGCTACGGGGGAGACCCAGTACTTC	CASSRAGATGETQYF
TRBD2	TRBV20-1	TRBJ2-5	many	TGCAGTGCTAAACGGGGGGGACAAGAGACCCAGTACTTC	CSAKRGGQETQYF
.	TRBV7-9	TRBJ1-1	.	TGTGCCAGCAGCTTAGCGGGACACCGGAGCGTATTT	CASSLAGHRSVF
TRBD2	TRBV7-2	TRBJ2-7	few	TGTGCCAGCAGCTTAGTGGGAGGGAGGGCAGACGGCGAGCAGTACTTC	CASSLVGGRADGEQYF
.	TRBV5-5	TRBJ1-2	.	TGTGCCAGCAGCCCCCTCGGGGCAAGCTACACCTTC	CASSPLGASYTF